This TCR beta chain comes out of a study of CD8+ T cells in alopecia areata. Regarding the study as a whole: Lesional scalp exceeded normal scalp in clonality, especially in alopecia totalis/universalis. TCR sharing across patients was less clear than in mice, possibly HLA-related.

In this sample, this clone turned up a few times. Its antigen is unidentified. The listed genes are named as in mouse. The observed sequence ends 4 residues before the CDR3 terminus, with the missing tail filled in from the germline J gene. The same CDR3 also results from other DNA sequences found in this sample. Pooled cutaneous lymph node cells were sorted using CD4, CD8alpha, NKG2D, NKG2ACE and other markers. This CDR3 has 14 residues. V was pared by 3 bases and J by 0 bases, with 9 bases between. Germline V gene data show CDR1 as NSHNY and CDR2 as SYGAGN. Investigators isolated RNA and reverse transcribed it into cDNA to act as the sequencing template. Sequencing was performed with immunoSEQ multiplex PCR; in TCRdb, only in-frame clones are kept and a portion is missing. The sample has approximately 300,000 clones, none seen only once.

The sample comprised CD4+ T cells sorted from a lymph node. The origin of this receptor is a C3H/HeJ mouse with alopecia areata. The mouse strain carries the MHC haplotype H2-k. V gene TRBV13-1 combines with J gene TRBJ1-2, with D perhaps matching TRBD1 (5 bases). The CDR3 sequence: CASSGTPANSDYTF. The covered CDR3 bases are TGTGCCAGCAGTGGGACACCTGCAAACTCC.